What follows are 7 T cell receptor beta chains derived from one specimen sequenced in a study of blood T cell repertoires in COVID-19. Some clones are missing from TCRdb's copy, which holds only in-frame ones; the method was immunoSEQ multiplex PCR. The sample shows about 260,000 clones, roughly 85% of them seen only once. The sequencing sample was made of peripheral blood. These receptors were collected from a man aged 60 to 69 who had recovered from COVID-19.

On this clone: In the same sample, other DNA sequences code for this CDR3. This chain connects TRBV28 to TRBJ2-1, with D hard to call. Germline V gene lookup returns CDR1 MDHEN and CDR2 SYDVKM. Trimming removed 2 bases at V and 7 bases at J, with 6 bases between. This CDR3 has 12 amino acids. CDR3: CASSLPGNEQFF. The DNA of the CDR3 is TGTGCCAGCAGTTTACCCGGGAATGAGCAGTTCTTC.

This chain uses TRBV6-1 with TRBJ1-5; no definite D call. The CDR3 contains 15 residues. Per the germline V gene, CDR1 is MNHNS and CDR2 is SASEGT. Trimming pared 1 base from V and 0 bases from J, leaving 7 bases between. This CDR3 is CASSEVYNSNQPQHF. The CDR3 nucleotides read TGTGCCAGCAGTGAAGTTTACAATAGCAATCAGCCCCAGCATTTT.

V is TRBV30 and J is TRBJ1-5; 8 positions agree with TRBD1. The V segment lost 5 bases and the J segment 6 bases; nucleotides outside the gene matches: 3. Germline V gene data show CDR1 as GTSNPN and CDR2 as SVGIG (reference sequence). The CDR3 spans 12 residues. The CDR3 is CAWEQGGQPQHF. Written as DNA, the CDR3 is TGTGCCTGGGAACAGGGGGGTCAGCCCCAGCATTTT.

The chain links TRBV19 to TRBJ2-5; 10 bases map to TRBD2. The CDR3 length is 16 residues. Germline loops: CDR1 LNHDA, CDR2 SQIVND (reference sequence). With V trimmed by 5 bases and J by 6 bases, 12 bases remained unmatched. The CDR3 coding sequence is TGTGCCAGTAGTCTACTGCCTAGCGGGAGCGGAAAGACCCAGTACTTC. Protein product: CASSLLPSGSGKTQYF.

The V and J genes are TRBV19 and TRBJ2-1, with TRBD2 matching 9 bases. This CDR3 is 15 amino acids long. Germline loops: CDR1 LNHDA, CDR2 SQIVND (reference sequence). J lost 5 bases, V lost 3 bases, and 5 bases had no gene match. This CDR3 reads CASSMGAGGNNEQFF. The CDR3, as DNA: TGTGCCAGTAGTATGGGGGCGGGAGGGAACAATGAGCAGTTCTTC.

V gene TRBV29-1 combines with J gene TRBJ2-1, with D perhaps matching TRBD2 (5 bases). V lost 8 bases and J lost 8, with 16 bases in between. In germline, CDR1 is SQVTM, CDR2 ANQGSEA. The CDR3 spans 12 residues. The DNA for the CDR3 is TGCAGCTCAAGGGAGCAGATCGATGAGCAGTTCTTC. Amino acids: CSSREQIDEQFF.

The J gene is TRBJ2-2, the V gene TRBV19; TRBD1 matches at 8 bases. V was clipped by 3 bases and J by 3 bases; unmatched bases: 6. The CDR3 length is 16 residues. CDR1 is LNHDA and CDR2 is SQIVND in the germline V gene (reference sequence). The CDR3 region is CASSMARGLHTGELFF. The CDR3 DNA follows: TGTGCCAGTAGTATGGCCAGGGGGCTTCACACCGGGGAGCTGTTTTTT. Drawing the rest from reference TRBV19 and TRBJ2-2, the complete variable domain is DGGITQSPKYLFRKEGQNVTLSCEQNLNHDAMYWYRQDPGQGLRLIYYSQIVNDFQKGDIAEGYSVSREKKESFPLTVTSAQKNPTAFYLCASSMARGLHTGELFFGEGSRLTVL.